A selection of T cell receptor beta chains follows, all from one sample in a study of shared clonotypes between healthy human individuals. Sequencing used immunoSEQ multiplex PCR; TCRdb keeps in-frame clones, though not all of them. The sample records about 600,000 clones, approximately 97% being singletons. Material: naive CD4+ T cells sorted from blood. These receptors were obtained from a woman aged 25 to 39 in good health. CDR3s include the opening cysteine and the closing phenylalanine or tryptophan. The D gene is left open where the match is weak. Clone size appears in some rows only: once, few, many, or a class for an expanded clone.

>TRBV27|NA|TRBJ1-5|TRBD1
CASSLLRDRNQPQHF
TGTGCCAGCAGCCTACTCCGGGACAGAAATCAGCCCCAGCATTTT
>TRBV30|NA|TRBJ2-7|TRBD2
CAWTDPTSAVEQYF
TGTGCCTGGACCGACCCCACTAGCGCCGTCGAGCAGTACTTC
>TRBV7-8|NA|TRBJ2-1|TRBD2
CASSVSTSGSLKEQFF
TGTGCCAGCAGCGTATCGACTAGCGGGAGTCTGAAAGAGCAGTTCTTC
>TRBV5-1|once|TRBJ2-3|TRBD1
CASSLNTAGGGTDTQYF
TGCGCCAGCAGCTTGAACACGGCAGGGGGTGGCACAGATACGCAGTATTTT
>TRBV6-4|NA|TRBJ1-4|NA
CASSQGIEKLFF
TGTGCCAGCTCGCAGGGGATTGAAAAACTGTTTTTT
>TRBV18|NA|TRBJ2-7|NA
CASSPDDGRFEQYF
TGTGCCAGCTCACCAGACGACGGACGCTTCGAGCAGTACTTC
>TRBV10-3|NA|TRBJ1-5|NA
CATNKESNQPQHF
TGTGCCACAAATAAAGAGAGCAATCAGCCCCAGCATTTT
>TRBV11-2|NA|TRBJ2-5|NA
CASSLGGQTGGETQYF
TGTGCCAGCAGCTTAGGGGGACAGACCGGGGGAGAGACCCAGTACTTC
>TRBV10-3|NA|TRBJ2-3|NA
CAIRRGDDGTDTQYF
TGTGCCATCAGGAGAGGGGATGACGGCACAGATACGCAGTATTTT
>TRBV13|NA|TRBJ2-1|NA
CASSLVLAHEQFF
TGTGCCAGCAGCTTAGTACTAGCCCATGAGCAGTTCTTC
>TRBV6-6|once|TRBJ2-1|NA
CASSYKTSGYNEQFF
TGTGCCAGCAGTTACAAAACCTCTGGATACAATGAGCAGTTCTTC
>TRBV7-2|NA|TRBJ2-3|NA
CASNRGDGTPTDTQYF
TGTGCCAGCAACCGTGGTGATGGGACACCCACAGATACGCAGTATTTT
>TRBV28|NA|TRBJ2-1|TRBD2
CASSRASGWDEQFF
TGTGCCAGCAGCCGAGCTAGCGGGTGGGATGAGCAGTTCTTC
>TRBV4-2|NA|TRBJ2-5|TRBD2
CASSPLDGLASVRGETQYF
TGTGCCAGCAGCCCGCTGGATGGACTAGCGAGCGTAAGGGGGGAGACCCAGTACTTC
>TRBV6-5|once|TRBJ2-3|NA
CASSPPRGRKSAQYF
TGTGCCAGCAGTCCCCCGAGGGGAAGGAAGTCTGCGCAGTATTTT
>TRBV28|NA|TRBJ2-5|NA
CASSHPSRGETQYF
TGTGCCAGCAGTCATCCTTCGAGGGGAGAGACCCAGTACTTC
>TRBV19|NA|TRBJ1-1|TRBD1
CASSTGQGFTEAFF
TGTGCCAGTAGTACAGGACAGGGATTCACTGAAGCTTTCTTT
>TRBV13|NA|TRBJ2-7|NA
CASSTRTEISYEQYF
TGTGCCAGCAGCACCCGGACAGAAATCTCCTACGAGCAGTACTTC
>TRBV7-9|NA|TRBJ2-4|TRBD2
CASSTTKTSGRLAKNIQYF
TGTGCCAGCAGCACAACGAAGACTAGCGGGAGACTAGCCAAAAACATTCAGTACTTC
>TRBV11-3|few|TRBJ2-5|NA
CASSSGEETQYF
TGTGCCAGCAGCTCAGGTGAAGAGACCCAGTACTTC
>TRBV30|NA|TRBJ2-7|TRBD2
CAWRLAGPSYEQYF
TGTGCCTGGAGGCTAGCGGGACCCTCCTACGAGCAGTACTTC
>TRBV5-1|NA|TRBJ1-1|NA
CASSYDDPRNTEAFF
TGCGCCAGCAGCTACGACGACCCCAGGAACACTGAAGCTTTCTTT
>TRBV28|NA|TRBJ2-5|NA
CASSFIRETQYF
TGTGCCAGCAGTTTCATAAGGGAGACCCAGTACTTC